This T cell receptor beta chain emerged from a study of T cell responses to AZD1222 COVID-19 vaccine. Study-level findings and limits: Clonal diversity was possibly underestimated; the donors were predominantly white British and more often female. Repertoires were obtained only post-peak T cell response. Close to half of all spike-specific TCRs reportedly target regions of the variants that are unmutated. Only six or seven AZD1222 recipients were seropositive at baseline.

Produced via immunoSEQ multiplex PCR; TCRdb's table is partial and in-frame only. Among some 180,000 clones listed, 85% to 95% were seen once. With regard to this clone: No antigen is known for it.

Trimming stripped 0 bases from V and 5 bases from J, with 2 bases between. This CDR3 is 11 amino acids long. Germline values: CDR1 SGHDT, CDR2 YYEEEE. The sequence was collected from an adult in good health. Sequencing used peripheral blood, obtained on day 0 of AZD1222 vaccination. The chain combines TRBV5-6 with TRBJ1-1; no definite D call. CDR3 sequence reads: CASSLGTEAFF. The CDR3 DNA sequence: TGTGCCAGCAGCTTGGGAACTGAAGCTTTCTTT.